This TCR beta chain comes out of a study of graft-versus-host responses after intestinal transplantation. Study context: Recipients had multivisceral, liver-intestinal, or isolated intestinal transplants. Anti-thymocyte globulin served as induction for all recipients, who then took tacrolimus and steroids for about 3 years. General observations from the study: Marrow from the recipient contained GvH clones, some of which had appeared first in ileum or blood.

V dropped 0 bases and J dropped 4 bases, with 13 bases sitting between them. This CDR3 contains 15 residues. Germline V lookup: CDR1 MGHRA, CDR2 YSYEKL. Libraries were prepared by immunoSEQ multiplex PCR; TCRdb keeps only in-frame clonotypes and omits some of them. The sample consists of some 39,000 clones, about 95% of them appearing once. As regards this clone: Its antigen is unidentified.

The sample was unstimulated CD8+ T cells sorted from spleen or lymph node cells, taken before transplant. The gene calls are TRBV4-1 and TRBJ2-7; D may be TRBD1 or TRBD2 (5 bases each). The origin of this receptor is a human donor who was the organ donor for an intestinal transplant. The CDR3 region is CASSQDLGVGYEQYF. CDR3 DNA sequence: TGCGCCAGCAGCCAAGATTTGGGGGTCGGGTACGAGCAGTACTTC.